These 16 T cell receptor beta chains originate from one sample sequenced in a study of memory CD8 T cells in hepatitis C reinfection. Profiling relied on immunoSEQ multiplex PCR, and the TCRdb table lists in-frame clones only, not all of them. In the table there are roughly 6,000 clones, 80% to 90% of which are singletons. Time point defined: pre-reinfection, 55 to 20 weeks before reinfection detection. TCR sequencing was done directly ex vivo on sorted cells, without expansion in vitro. Sequenced input: naive CD8+ T cells sorted from blood. Receptors were obtained from a man aged 50 to 60 with hepatitis C virus infection.

The chain combines TRBV2 with TRBJ2-5; TRBD1 agrees at 7 bases. The end of the DNA fits TRBJ2-7 better, so the J call may be wrong. CDR3 length equals 14 residues. Germline CDR1 is SNHLY and CDR2 is FYNNEI. This CDR3 is CASSGEDRVYEQYF. Written as DNA, the CDR3 is TGTGCCAGCAGTGGGGAAGACAGGGTCTACGAGCAGTACTTC.

This rearrangement joins TRBV15 to TRBJ1-3, with TRBD1 identical over 9 bases. From germline, CDR1 is LNHNV and CDR2 YYDKDF (reference sequence). J lost 3 bases, V lost 4 bases, and 1 base had no gene match. This CDR3 comprises 14 residues. CDR3 region: CATSNRGLGNTIYF. The CDR3 bases are TGTGCCACCAGCAACAGGGGGCTTGGAAACACCATATATTTT.

The chain has TRBV11-2 and TRBJ2-2; TRBD2 might be the D (6 bases). The V gene lost 4 bases and the J gene lost 3 bases, with 12 bases spanning the gap. Germline V gene sequence: CDR1 SGHAT, CDR2 FQNNGV. The CDR3 contains 15 residues. In DNA form, the CDR3 reads TGTGCCAGCAGCTCTAGACTAGTCTACACCGGGGAGCTGTTTTTT. This encodes CASSSRLVYTGELFF. Based on the CDR3 plus reference TRBV11-2 and TRBJ2-2, the full variable domain is EAGVAQSPRYKIIEKRQSVAFWCNPISGHATLYWYQQILGQGPKLLIQFQNNGVVDDSQLPKDRFSAERLKGVDSTLKIQPAKLEDSAVYLCASSSRLVYTGELFFGEGSRLTVL.

This clone was recorded a few times. The chain carries TRBV27 and TRBJ2-3, with 7 positions matching TRBD2. V shed 1 base, J shed 1 base, and the junction held 2 bases outside the gene matches. This CDR3 has 15 amino acids. Per germline, CDR1 MNHEY and CDR2 SMNVEV (reference sequence). CDR3 bases: TGTGCCAGCAGTTTATGGGGAGGGGGCACAGATACGCAGTATTTT. It yields the protein CASSLWGGGTDTQYF.

The J gene is TRBJ2-1, the V gene TRBV7-9, with TRBD1 as a possible D gene (5 bases). There are 11 residues in the CDR3. Trimming shortened V by 5 bases and J by 7 bases, and 6 bases separated the two germline ends. The V gene's germline CDR1 is SEHNR and CDR2 FQNEAQ (reference sequence). The CDR3 bases are TGTGCCAGCAGCCGACAGAATGAGCAGTTCTTC. This sequence encodes CASSRQNEQFF.

The V call is TRBV5-4, the J call TRBJ2-7; 7 nucleotides line up with TRBD2. The CDR3 has 16 residues. V lost 0 bases and J lost 3; bases outside the gene matches: 9. Germline CDR1 reads SGHNT; CDR2 reads YYREEE (reference sequence). The CDR3 protein is CASSLVTGGPHYEQYF. CDR3 nucleotide sequence: TGTGCCAGCAGCTTGGTCACGGGAGGCCCTCACTACGAGCAGTACTTC.

V gene TRBV11-2 combines with J gene TRBJ2-7; maybe TRBD2 (5 bases). Germline assignment: CDR1 SGHAT and CDR2 FQNNGV. The CDR3 sequence is 14 residues long. Trimming removed 1 base from V and 2 bases from J, with 9 bases in between. This chain's CDR3 is CASSLGGPAYEQYF. The CDR3 DNA is TGTGCCAGCAGCTTAGGAGGGCCAGCCTACGAGCAGTACTTC.

The V call is TRBV13, the J call TRBJ1-2; TRBD1 matches at 9 bases. Germline CDR1 and CDR2: PRHDT and FYEKMQ (reference sequence). V shed 1 base, J shed 8 bases, and the junction held 5 bases outside the gene matches. The length of the CDR3 is 14 residues. CDR3 residues: CASSLVGQGLGYTF. The CDR3 DNA reads TGTGCCAGCAGCTTAGTGGGACAGGGACTGGGCTACACCTTC.

The V and J genes are TRBV11-2 and TRBJ1-5, with a tentative D call TRBD1 (5 bases). Germline CDR1 SGHAT, CDR2 FQNNGV. V dropped 3 bases and J dropped 0 bases, with 12 bases sitting between them. This CDR3 spans 16 amino acids. CDR3 residues: CASSLGRKYSNQPQHF. CDR3 coding DNA: TGTGCCAGCAGCTTGGGGCGGAAATATAGCAATCAGCCCCAGCATTTT.

The CDR3 DNA reads as TGCAGCGTTTCCCTCACAGGGATTAGTAGCACAGATACGCAGTATTTT. Translation gives CSVSLTGISSTDTQYF. The gene calls are TRBV29-1 and TRBJ2-3; D possibly corresponds to TRBD1 (6 bases). V gave up 5 bases and J gave up 0 bases, with 18 bases separating them. Germline V gene data show CDR1 as SQVTM and CDR2 as ANQGSEA. There are 16 residues in the CDR3.

V is TRBV9 and J is TRBJ2-7; 11 bases fit TRBD2. The CDR3 has 15 residues. V was pared by 3 bases and J by 3 bases, with 5 bases of the junction left unmatched. Germline V gene sequence: CDR1 SGDLS, CDR2 YYNGEE. The CDR3: CASSGGTSGGYEQYF. The CDR3 coding sequence is TGTGCCAGCAGCGGGGGGACTAGCGGCGGCTACGAGCAGTACTTC.

This clone was observed a handful of times. The J gene is TRBJ2-7, the V gene TRBV5-1, with TRBD2 identical over 7 bases. CDR1 and CDR2 from the germline V gene are SGHRS and YFSETQ. The CDR3 runs to 15 residues. J was trimmed by 3 bases and V by 4 bases; bases with no gene match: 10. This CDR3 is CASSPFGERGYEQYF. In DNA form, the CDR3 reads TGCGCCAGCAGCCCTTTCGGGGAGCGGGGCTACGAGCAGTACTTC.

This chain joins TRBV27 and TRBJ1-6, with D maybe TRBD1 (6 bases). Per the germline V gene, CDR1 is MNHEY and CDR2 is SMNVEV (reference sequence). This CDR3 comprises 15 residues. Trimming removed 5 bases from V and 9 bases from J, with 17 bases in between. CDR3 sequence: CASSLGGAAGSPLHF. CDR3 coding DNA: TGTGCCAGCAGTCTAGGGGGGGCGGCCGGTTCACCCCTCCACTTT.

Concerning this clone itself: At one boundary the junction diverges from the germline segment, which might be a read error. In the same sample, other DNA sequences code for this CDR3. The chain employs TRBV7-2 and TRBJ2-3; 8 bases align to TRBD2. Germline V gives CDR1 SGHTA, CDR2 FQGNSA. This CDR3 is 14 amino acids long. This chain's CDR3 is CASSQGAGVDTQYF. The CDR3 bases are TGCGCCAGCAGCCAGGGAGCGGGAGTGGATACGCAGTATTTT.

This chain links TRBV6-4 with TRBJ2-5, with D tentatively TRBD1 (6 bases). TRBJ2-7 matches the DNA end more closely, so the J call is doubtful. The CDR3 totals 15 residues. Germline values: CDR1 MRHNA, CDR2 SNTAGT. The CDR3 DNA reads as TGTGCCAGCAGTCCCAGGACAGTGAGCTCCTACGAGCAGTACTTC. Its translation is CASSPRTVSSYEQYF.

V usage is TRBV28 and J usage is TRBJ2-5; TRBD2 matches at 10 bases. The J call could be wrong; TRBJ2-7 is a better fit for the DNA end. CDR1 and CDR2 (germline): MDHEN, SYDVKM. The CDR3 length is 14 residues. CDR3 residues: CASSPLAGAFEQYF. The CDR3 bases are TGTGCCAGCAGTCCCCTAGCGGGGGCATTCGAGCAGTACTTC.